This T cell receptor (beta chain) is drawn from a study of regulatory T cells in long-lasting Graves disease. Turning to the study itself: More than 5 years of antithyroid drugs with positive TSH receptor antibodies defined persistent Graves' disease.

Study observations and caveats: Patients with persistent disease shared over 2,500 public clonotypes, outpacing the roughly 870 shared by new patients. Persistent disease exhibited a predilection for TRBV28, TRBJ1-2 and TRBJ2-5.

Stated time point: persistent/refractory GD, antithyroid drugs over 5 years with positive TRAb. The TCR library was made from RNA extracted from PBMCs. This CDR3 contains 15 residues. CDR1 is MNHEY and CDR2 is SMNVEV in the germline V gene (reference sequence). The V end lost 5 bases, the J end lost 5 bases, and 18 bases lay between the germline ends. Library construction for TCR beta used iRepertoire HTBI primers and Arm-PCR of CDR3 regions. TCRdb re-called the multiplex PCR reads with MiXCR, one entry per CDR3 protein. This table holds 600,000 to 850,000 distinct CDR3 sequences, 30% found once. Concerning this clonotype: No antigen is known for it.

Material: peripheral blood mononuclear cells (PBMCs), obtained when the disease was refractory, from a patient treated with antithyroid drugs. The receptor was isolated from a female donor with Graves disease. The chain combines TRBV27 with TRBJ1-2; possibly TRBD1 for D (5 bases). The CDR3 spells CASSKWQGHGYGYTF. For the CDR3, the DNA is TGTGCCAGCAGTAAATGGCAGGGTCATGGGTATGGCTACACCTTC.